The 14 T cell receptor beta chains in this list originate from one sample, sequenced in a study of shared clonotypes between healthy human individuals. Assay used: immunoSEQ multiplex PCR; TCRdb lists only in-frame clones, some missing. The sample yields nearly 750,000 clones, approximately 77% seen once. The sample consisted of memory CD4+ T cells sorted from blood. Subset of the sample: CD45RA-negative fraction. These receptors all come from a woman in her twenties or thirties in good health.

The chain couples TRBV18 to TRBJ2-3, with D perhaps TRBD2 (6 bases). The V end was cut by 3 bases, the J end by 2 bases, with 15 bases between. The CDR3 runs 16 residues. CDR1 is KGHSH, CDR2 LQKENI, per germline. The CDR3 here is CASSPDGGGATDTQYF. The CDR3 DNA reads TGTGCCAGCTCACCTGACGGAGGAGGGGCCACAGATACGCAGTATTTT.

The V call is TRBV6-5, the J call TRBJ2-7, with D perhaps matching TRBD1 (5 bases). CDR1 is MNHEY, CDR2 SVGAGI, per germline. Trimming took off 6 bases at V and 3 bases at J, with 12 bases between the two ends. The CDR3 totals 13 residues. The CDR3 DNA reads as TGTGCCAGCAGCCTACAGGACCGCTACGAGCAGTACTTC. Amino acids: CASSLQDRYEQYF.

The rearrangement uses TRBV30 and TRBJ1-5, with a weak D call TRBD1 (6 bases). The CDR3 loop spans 14 amino acids. Germline V gives CDR1 GTSNPN, CDR2 SVGIG (reference sequence). Trimming cost V 3 bases and J 7 bases, with 16 bases left between them. Written as DNA, the CDR3 is TGTGCCTGGAGGGGGGCAGGGTATGAACAGCCCCAGCATTTT. It specifies CAWRGAGYEQPQHF.

This sequence joins TRBV7-9 and TRBJ2-5; 10 nucleotides agree with TRBD2. Unmatched junction bases numbered 3, after V lost 3 bases and J lost 2 bases. The length of the CDR3 is 15 residues. Germline V gives CDR1 SEHNR, CDR2 FQNEAQ (reference sequence). The CDR3 spells CASSFGLAEQETQYF. The CDR3 DNA reads as TGTGCCAGCAGCTTTGGACTAGCGGAACAAGAGACCCAGTACTTC.

The chain carries TRBV6-6 and TRBJ1-3; tentatively, D is TRBD1 (5 bases). CDR3 length: 16 amino acids. Germline V lookup: CDR1 MNHNY, CDR2 SVGAGI (reference sequence). Trimming removed 2 bases at V and 2 bases at J, with 13 bases between. As DNA, the CDR3 is TGTGCCAGCAGTTACACTGGGGCACGGGCTGGAAACACCATATATTTT. Translating it yields CASSYTGARAGNTIYF.

The chain carries TRBV7-2 and TRBJ2-3; D could derive from TRBD1 or TRBD2 (5 bases each). In germline, CDR1 is SGHTA, CDR2 FQGNSA. This CDR3 has 15 amino acids. The V end was cut by 5 bases, the J end by 2 bases, with 14 bases between. The CDR3 sequence is CASSINRDPTDTQYF. CDR3 sequence (DNA): TGTGCCAGCAGCATAAACCGGGACCCCACAGATACGCAGTATTTT.

V gene TRBV11-2 combines with J gene TRBJ2-5, with 7 bases that match TRBD1. The CDR3 has 14 residues. Trimming removed 2 bases from V and 5 bases from J; junction bases left unmatched: 5. Germline lookup yields CDR1 SGHAT and CDR2 FQNNGV. The CDR3 here is CASSLNRGRETQYF. The CDR3 DNA sequence: TGTGCCAGCAGCTTAAACAGGGGAAGGGAGACCCAGTACTTC.

The CDR3 spells CASSPQGEGYTF. CDR3 nucleotides: TGTGCCAGCTCACCGCAGGGGGAGGGCTACACCTTC. The chain links TRBV18 to TRBJ1-2, with TRBD1 matching over 7 bases. Germline loops: CDR1 KGHSH, CDR2 LQKENI. The V gene end was trimmed by 3 bases and the J gene end by 8 bases; junction bases not matched to a gene: 3. This CDR3 has 12 amino acids.

The V call is TRBV27, the J call TRBJ2-1; 14 bases match TRBD2. Germline values: CDR1 MNHEY, CDR2 SMNVEV (reference sequence). J gave up 7 bases and V 5 bases, and 7 bases lay outside the gene matches. The CDR3 is 16 amino acids. The chain's CDR3 is CASSGLAGGAWNEQFF. CDR3 nucleotides: TGTGCCAGCAGTGGACTAGCGGGAGGAGCTTGGAATGAGCAGTTCTTC.

The V and J genes are TRBV14 and TRBJ1-1; no definite D call. V lost 0 bases to trimming and J lost 5 bases, with 22 bases between them. This CDR3 is 18 amino acids long. CDR1 SGHDN and CDR2 FVKESK come from the germline V gene. In DNA form, the CDR3 reads TGTGCCAGCAGCCAAGATCGCATAACACGGTGGGGAGGAACTGAAGCTTTCTTT. Translating gives CASSQDRITRWGGTEAFF. The full variable domain, in which reference TRBV14 and TRBJ1-1 provide the parts outside the CDR3, is EAGVTQFPSHSVIEKGQTVTLRCDPISGHDNLYWYRRVMGKEIKFLLHFVKESKQDESGMPNNRFLAERTGGTYSTLKVQPAELEDSGVYFCASSQDRITRWGGTEAFFGQGTRLTVV.

V gene TRBV5-1 combines with J gene TRBJ1-1; D ambiguous. The germline gives CDR1 SGHRS, CDR2 YFSETQ. The CDR3 runs to 15 residues. Trimming shortened V by 4 bases and J by 1 base, and 14 bases separated the two germline ends. CDR3 bases: TGCGCCAGCAGCCCGGGTGCCGGCGGGAACACTGAAGCTTTCTTT. Its translation is CASSPGAGGNTEAFF.

The rearrangement uses TRBV7-2 and TRBJ2-7, with 11 bases aligning to TRBD2. The CDR3 loop spans 16 amino acids. The junction had 12 bases not matched to a gene; V was cut back by 5 bases and J by 6 bases. CDR1 is SGHTA, CDR2 FQGNSA, per germline. Here the CDR3 DNA reads TGTGCCAGCAGCGCCGAATCACTAGCGGGAGCAGGCGAGCAGTACTTC. This gives the protein CASSAESLAGAGEQYF.

The table lists this clone with a count of one. The genes are TRBV7-8 and TRBJ1-4; no clear D. V lost 1 base and J 0 bases, leaving 6 bases between the germline ends. Per the germline V gene, CDR1 is SGHVS and CDR2 is FQNEAQ. CDR3 length: 15 amino acids. This chain's CDR3 is CASSLVVATNEKLFF. DNA of the CDR3: TGTGCCAGCAGCTTAGTGGTCGCAACTAATGAAAAACTGTTTTTT.

The chain employs TRBV4-2 and TRBJ2-1; 10 bases line up with TRBD2. The germline CDR1 and CDR2 sequences are LGHNA and YNFKEQ. The junction had 14 bases not matched to a gene; V was cut back by 3 bases and J by 6 bases. CDR3 size: 18 residues. The CDR3 loop is CASSHRETGTSAFNEQFF. DNA for the CDR3: TGTGCCAGCAGCCATCGAGAAACCGGGACTAGCGCCTTCAATGAGCAGTTCTTC.